The clone carrying this T cell receptor (beta chain) was detected only a few times. Its matching antigen is unknown. Trimming shortened V by 0 bases and J by 3 bases, and 13 bases separated the two germline ends. CDR1 is SGHDT, CDR2 YYEEEE, per germline. CDR3 size: 15 residues. Researchers reported that TCR beta cDNA libraries carried unique molecular identifiers. Approximately 500,000 cDNA molecules were obtained from roughly 1 to 10 million T cells. MiXCR was run by TCRdb on the PCR reads, yielding one entry per CDR3 protein. The data contain hundreds of thousands of distinct CDR3 sequences, around 40% of them singletons. This sample is part of a study of post-analysis software for immune sequencing data. Across the study: Several disease courses (relapsing-remitting, secondary progressive and progressive-relapsing) of multiple sclerosis were included. Findings and caveats of the study: Included in a set of roughly five TRBV segments more frequent in patients than controls were TRBV5-6, TRBV5-1 and TRBV20-1. Significantly decreased normalized Chao1 diversity was recorded for multiple sclerosis patients relative to controls. Analysis by F measure revealed that same-batch samples clustered strongly together.

The TCR was taken from a girl under 18 with multiple sclerosis. The V gene is TRBV5-6, the J gene TRBJ2-7; D possibly matches TRBD1 or TRBD2 (5 bases each). The sample taken for sequencing was blood. For the CDR3, the DNA is TGTGCCAGCAGCTTGGGACGAGGGACCGACTACGAGCAGTACTTC. This gives the protein CASSLGRGTDYEQYF.